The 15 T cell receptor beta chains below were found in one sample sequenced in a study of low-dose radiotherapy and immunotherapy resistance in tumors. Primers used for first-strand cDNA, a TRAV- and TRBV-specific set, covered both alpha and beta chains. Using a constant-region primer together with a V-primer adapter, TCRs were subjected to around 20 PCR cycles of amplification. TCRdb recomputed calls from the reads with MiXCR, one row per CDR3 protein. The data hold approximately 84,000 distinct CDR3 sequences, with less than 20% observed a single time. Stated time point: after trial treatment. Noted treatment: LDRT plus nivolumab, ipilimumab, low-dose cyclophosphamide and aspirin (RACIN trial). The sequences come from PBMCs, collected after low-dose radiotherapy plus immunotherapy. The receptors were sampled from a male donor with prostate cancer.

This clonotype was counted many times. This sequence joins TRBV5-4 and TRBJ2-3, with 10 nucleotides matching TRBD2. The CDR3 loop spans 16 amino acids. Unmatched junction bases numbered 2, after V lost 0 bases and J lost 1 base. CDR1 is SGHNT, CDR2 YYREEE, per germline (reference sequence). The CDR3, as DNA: TGTGCCAGCAGCTTGGGCGGGACTAGCGGCACAGATACGCAGTATTTT. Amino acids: CASSLGGTSGTDTQYF.

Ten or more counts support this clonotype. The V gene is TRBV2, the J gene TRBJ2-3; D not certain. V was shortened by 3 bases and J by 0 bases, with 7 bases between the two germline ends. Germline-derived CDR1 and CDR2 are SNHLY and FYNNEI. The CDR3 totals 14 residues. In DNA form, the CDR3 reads TGTGCCAGCAGTGACGGGCTTAGCACAGATACGCAGTATTTT. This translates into CASSDGLSTDTQYF.

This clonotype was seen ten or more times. CDR3 sequence (DNA): TGTGCCAGCAGTTACTCCGGGGGGGAGTCACCCCTCCACTTT. This gives the protein CASSYSGGESPLHF. The rearrangement joins TRBV6-6 to TRBJ1-6, with a weak D call TRBD1 (5 bases). In germline, CDR1 is MNHNY, CDR2 SVGAGI (reference sequence). CDR3 length equals 14 residues. V was trimmed by 0 bases and J by 10 bases, leaving 10 bases between them.

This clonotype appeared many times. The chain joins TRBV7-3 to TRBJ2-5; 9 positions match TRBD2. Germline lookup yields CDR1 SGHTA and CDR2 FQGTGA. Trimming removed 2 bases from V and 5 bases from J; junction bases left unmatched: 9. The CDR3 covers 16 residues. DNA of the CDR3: TGTGCCAGCAGCTTATTAGCGGGAGTCTCGGGGGAGACCCAGTACTTC. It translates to CASSLLAGVSGETQYF.

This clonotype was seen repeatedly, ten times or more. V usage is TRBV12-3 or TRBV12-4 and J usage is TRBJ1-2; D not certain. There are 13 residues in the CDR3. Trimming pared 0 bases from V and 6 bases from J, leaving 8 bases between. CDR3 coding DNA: TGTGCCAGCAGTTTAGCAGGCCCGGATGGCTACACCTTC. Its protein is CASSLAGPDGYTF.

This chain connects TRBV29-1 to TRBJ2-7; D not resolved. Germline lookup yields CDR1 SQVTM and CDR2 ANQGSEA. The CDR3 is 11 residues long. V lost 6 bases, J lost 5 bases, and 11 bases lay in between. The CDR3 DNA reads TGCAGCGTCGGACGAAAGAACGAGCAGTACTTC. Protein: CSVGRKNEQYF.

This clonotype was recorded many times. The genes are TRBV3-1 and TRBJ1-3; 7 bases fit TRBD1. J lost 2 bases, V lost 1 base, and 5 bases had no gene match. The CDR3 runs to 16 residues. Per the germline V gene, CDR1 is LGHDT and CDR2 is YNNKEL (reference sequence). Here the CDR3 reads CASSQVVGTAGNTIYF. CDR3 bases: TGTGCCAGCAGCCAAGTTGTCGGGACAGCTGGAAACACCATATATTTT.

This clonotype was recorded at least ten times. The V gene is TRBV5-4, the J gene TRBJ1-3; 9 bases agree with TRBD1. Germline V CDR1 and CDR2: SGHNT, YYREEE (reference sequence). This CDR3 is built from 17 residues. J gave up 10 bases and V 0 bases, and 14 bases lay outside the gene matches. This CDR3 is CASSLGPSGTGSRTIYF. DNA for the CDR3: TGTGCCAGCAGCTTGGGGCCATCCGGGACAGGGAGTCGAACCATATATTTT.

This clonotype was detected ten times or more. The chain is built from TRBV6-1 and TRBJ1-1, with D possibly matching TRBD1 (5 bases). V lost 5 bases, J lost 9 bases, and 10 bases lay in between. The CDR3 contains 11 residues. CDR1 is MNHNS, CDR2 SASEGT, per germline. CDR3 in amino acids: CASSTGPKAFF. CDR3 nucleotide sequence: TGTGCCAGCAGTACGGGACCTAAAGCTTTCTTT.

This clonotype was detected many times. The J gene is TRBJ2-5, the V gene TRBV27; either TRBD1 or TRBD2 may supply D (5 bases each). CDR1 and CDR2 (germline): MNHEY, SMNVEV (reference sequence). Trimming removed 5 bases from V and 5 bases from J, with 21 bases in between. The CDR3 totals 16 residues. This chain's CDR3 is CASSPSGTNPVETQYF. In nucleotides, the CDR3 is TGTGCCAGCAGTCCCTCCGGGACCAACCCGGTGGAGACCCAGTACTTC.

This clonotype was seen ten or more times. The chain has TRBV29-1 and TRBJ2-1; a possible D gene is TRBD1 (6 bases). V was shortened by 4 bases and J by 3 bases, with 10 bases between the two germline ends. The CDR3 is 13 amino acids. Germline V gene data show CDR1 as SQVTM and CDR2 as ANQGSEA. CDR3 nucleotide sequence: TGCAGCGTTGGGGGGCGTGACTACAATGAGCAGTTCTTC. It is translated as CSVGGRDYNEQFF.

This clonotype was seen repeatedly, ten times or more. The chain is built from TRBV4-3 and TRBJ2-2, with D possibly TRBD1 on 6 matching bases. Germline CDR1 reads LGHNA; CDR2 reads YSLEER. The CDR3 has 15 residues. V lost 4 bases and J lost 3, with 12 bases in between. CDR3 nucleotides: TGCGCCAGCAGCCCGACGACAGGATACACCGGGGAGCTGTTTTTT. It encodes CASSPTTGYTGELFF.

The CDR3 loop is CASSYSPGLRYEQYF. The CDR3 nucleotides are TGTGCCAGCAGTTACTCCCCAGGGTTGCGCTACGAGCAGTACTTC. The rearrangement joins TRBV6-1 to TRBJ2-7; tentative D call: TRBD1 (5 bases). Trimming cost V 5 bases and J 3 bases, with 17 bases left between them. Germline loops: CDR1 MNHNS, CDR2 SASEGT. The length of the CDR3 is 15 residues.

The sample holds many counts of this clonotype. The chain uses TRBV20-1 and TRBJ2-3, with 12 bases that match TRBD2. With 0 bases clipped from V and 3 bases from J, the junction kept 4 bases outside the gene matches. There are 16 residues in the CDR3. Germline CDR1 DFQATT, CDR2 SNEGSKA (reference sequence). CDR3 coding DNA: TGCAGTGCTAGAGAGTGGGGGACTAGCGGGACAGATACGCAGTATTTT. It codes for CSAREWGTSGTDTQYF.

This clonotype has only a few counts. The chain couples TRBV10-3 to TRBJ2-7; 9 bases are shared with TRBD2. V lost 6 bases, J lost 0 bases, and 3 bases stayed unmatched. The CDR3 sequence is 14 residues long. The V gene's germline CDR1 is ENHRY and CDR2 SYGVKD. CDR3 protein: CAIRDSGSSYEQYF. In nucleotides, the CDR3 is TGTGCCATCAGGGATAGCGGGAGCTCCTACGAGCAGTACTTC.